This T cell receptor (beta chain) was sequenced during a study of metastatic and nonmetastatic thyroid tumors. The overall study: Where malignant and benign thyroid patients were concerned, repertoires were compared across blood and tumor or nodule tissue.

This clone has at least ten counts. The antigen remains unidentified. Just one base apart from a much larger clone, this may be a read error. TCRdb re-analyzed the PCR reads through MiXCR. The repertoire includes 75,000 to 100,000 clones, 9.5% to 15% of them detected once, and around 11% sits in the top ten. This CDR3 region has 13 residues. CDR1 and CDR2 (germline): MNHEY, SVGEGT. There were no patients who had received any treatment before thyroid surgery. Findings and caveats of the study: Within blood and tumor, benign nodules reportedly had significantly lower TCR beta diversity than malignant thyroid tumors did.

The source material was blood. The rearrangement uses TRBV6-2 or TRBV6-3 and TRBJ1-1; D is unresolved. The TCR sequence derives from a female donor with papillary thyroid cancer or a benign thyroid nodule (not recorded which). Some clones in this sample may be carry-over from other donors' samples. CDR3 bases: TGTGCCAGCAGCTACAGTGAGTACACTGAAGCCTTCTTT. Protein product: CASSYSEYTEAFF.